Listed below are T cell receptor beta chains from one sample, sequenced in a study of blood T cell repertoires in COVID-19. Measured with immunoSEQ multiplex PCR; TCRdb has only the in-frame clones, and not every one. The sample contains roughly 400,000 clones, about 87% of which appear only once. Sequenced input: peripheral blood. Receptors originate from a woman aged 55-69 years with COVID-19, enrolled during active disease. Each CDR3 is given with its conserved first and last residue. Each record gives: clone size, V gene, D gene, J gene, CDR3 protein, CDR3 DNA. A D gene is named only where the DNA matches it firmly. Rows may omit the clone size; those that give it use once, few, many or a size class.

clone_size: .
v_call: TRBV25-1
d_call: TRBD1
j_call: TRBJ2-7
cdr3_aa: CASSDRQGGNYEQYF
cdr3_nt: TGTGCCAGCAGTGACCGACAGGGGGGGAACTACGAGCAGTACTTC

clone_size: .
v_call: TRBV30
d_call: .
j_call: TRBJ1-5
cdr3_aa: CAWSLRPGLNQPQHF
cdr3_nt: TGTGCCTGGAGTCTGCGGCCGGGACTTAATCAGCCCCAGCATTTT

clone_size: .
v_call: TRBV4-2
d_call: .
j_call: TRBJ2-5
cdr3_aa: CASSHPAGQETQYF
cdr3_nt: TGTGCCAGCAGCCACCCCGCGGGGCAAGAGACCCAGTACTTC

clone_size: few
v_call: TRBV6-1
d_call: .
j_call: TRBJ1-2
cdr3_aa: CASSELSGRAYGYTF
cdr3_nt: TGTGCCAGCAGTGAATTAAGTGGCAGGGCCTATGGCTACACCTTC

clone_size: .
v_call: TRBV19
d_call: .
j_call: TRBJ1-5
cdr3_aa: CASAHRGSNQPQHF
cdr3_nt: TGTGCCAGTGCCCATAGGGGTAGCAATCAGCCCCAGCATTTT

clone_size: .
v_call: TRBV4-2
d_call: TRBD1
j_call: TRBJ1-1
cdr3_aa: CASSQDGRGSTEAFF
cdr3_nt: TGTGCCAGCAGCCAAGATGGCAGGGGGTCTACTGAAGCTTTCTTT

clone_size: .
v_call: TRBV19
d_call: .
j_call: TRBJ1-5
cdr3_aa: CASSLGGEQPQHF
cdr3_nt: TGTGCCAGTAGTTTGGGAGGCGAACAGCCCCAGCATTTT

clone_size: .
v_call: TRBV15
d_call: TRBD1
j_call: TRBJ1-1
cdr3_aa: CATSRGATGGNTEAFF
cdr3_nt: TGTGCCACCAGCAGAGGGGCGACAGGGGGGAACACTGAAGCTTTCTTT

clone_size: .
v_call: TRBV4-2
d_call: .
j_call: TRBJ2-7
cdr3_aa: CASSQVEGFSYEQYF
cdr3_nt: TGTGCCAGCAGCCAAGTGGAGGGGTTCTCCTACGAGCAGTACTTC

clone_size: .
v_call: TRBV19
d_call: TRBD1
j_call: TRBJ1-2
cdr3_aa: CASSAQGPYGYTF
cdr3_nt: TGTGCCAGTAGTGCACAGGGGCCCTATGGCTACACCTTC

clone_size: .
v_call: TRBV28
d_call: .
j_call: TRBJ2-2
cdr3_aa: CASSLGGTNTGELFF
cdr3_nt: TGTGCCAGCAGTTTAGGGGGCACGAACACCGGGGAGCTGTTTTTT

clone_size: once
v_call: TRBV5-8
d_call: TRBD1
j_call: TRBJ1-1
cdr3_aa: CASSSLLGQGNTEAFF
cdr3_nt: TGTGCCAGCAGCTCCCTTTTAGGACAGGGAAACACTGAAGCTTTCTTT